This TCR beta chain was identified in a study of T cells in Graves' hyperthyroidism and ophthalmopathy. Amplification of TCR beta CDR3 regions was performed using RNA transcripts as template. The primer set for the first-round RT-PCR of the TCR CDR3 was HTBI. TCRdb processed the multiplex PCR reads anew with MiXCR; each CDR3 protein has one entry. In the table there are about 740,000 distinct CDR3 sequences, 13% to 15% of which are singletons. Germline V gene lookup returns CDR1 SGHDN and CDR2 FVKESK. The CDR3 runs to 18 residues. V shed 3 bases, J shed 6 bases, and the junction held 9 bases outside the gene matches. Overall study findings and caveats: Most thyroid clonotypes that were expanded above 0.001 also turned up in blood.

Not enrolled were patients with uncontrolled infection, other autoimmune disease, pregnancy or lactation. With regard to this clonotype: Its antigen is as yet unknown.

Sequencing was done on a sample of blood. The sequence was collected from a woman between 18 and 29 years old with Graves' hyperthyroidism. The genes are TRBV14 and TRBJ2-2; TRBD2 matches at 14 bases. CDR3 nucleotide sequence: TGTGCCAGCAGCCACATACCAGGGACTAGCGGGAGCCCCGGGGAGCTGTTTTTT. This sequence encodes CASSHIPGTSGSPGELFF.